Described below is a single TCR beta chain sequence and its context. Its antigen is unknown. This record comes from a study of blood T cells in healthy people across ages. General observations from the study: Per million T cells, TCR beta diversity dropped about linearly as age rose. Strong correlation existed between TCR beta diversity and naive T cell percentage.

A sample-barcoded 5' primer and a J-beta primer mix were used in a second PCR of about 6 to 11 cycles. TCRdb reprocessed the 5' RACE reads with MiXCR, giving one entry per CDR3 protein. The sample has approximately 1,100,000 distinct CDR3 sequences; over 35% are singletons. Germline V gene data show CDR1 as DFQATT and CDR2 as SNEGSKA (reference sequence). Trimming stripped 6 bases from V and 5 bases from J, with 13 bases between. There are 12 residues in the CDR3. This clonotype was obtained from a woman in her sixties or seventies in good health. Sequencing was performed on blood. This sequence joins TRBV20-1 and TRBJ1-1; no reliable D call. CDR3 protein: CSATWRGTEAFF. CDR3 DNA sequence: TGCAGTGCAACCTGGCGGGGAACTGAAGCTTTCTTT.